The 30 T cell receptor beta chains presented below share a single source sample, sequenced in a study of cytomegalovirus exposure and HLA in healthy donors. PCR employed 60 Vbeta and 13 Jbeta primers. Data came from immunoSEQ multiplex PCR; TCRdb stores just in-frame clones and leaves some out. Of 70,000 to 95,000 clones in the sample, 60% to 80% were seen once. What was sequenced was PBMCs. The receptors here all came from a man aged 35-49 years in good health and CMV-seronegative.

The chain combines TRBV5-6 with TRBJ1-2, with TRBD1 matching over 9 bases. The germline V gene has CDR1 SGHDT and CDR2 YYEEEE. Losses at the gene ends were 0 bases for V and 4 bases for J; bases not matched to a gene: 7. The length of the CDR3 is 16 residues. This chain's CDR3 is CASSLGAGQGTYGYTF. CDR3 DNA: TGTGCCAGCAGCTTGGGTGCAGGACAGGGGACCTATGGCTACACCTTC.

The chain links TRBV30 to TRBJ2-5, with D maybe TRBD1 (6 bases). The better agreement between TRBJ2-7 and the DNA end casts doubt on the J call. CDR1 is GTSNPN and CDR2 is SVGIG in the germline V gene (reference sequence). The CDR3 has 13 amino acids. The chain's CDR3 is CAWTPQGTYEQYF. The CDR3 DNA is TGTGCCTGGACACCACAGGGTACCTACGAGCAGTACTTC.

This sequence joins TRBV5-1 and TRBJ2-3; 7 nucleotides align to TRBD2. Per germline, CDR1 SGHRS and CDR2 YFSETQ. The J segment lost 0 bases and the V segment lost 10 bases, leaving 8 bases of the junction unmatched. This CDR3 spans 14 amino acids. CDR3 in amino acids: CAVKAGPSTDTQYF. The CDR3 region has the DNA TGCGCCGTAAAAGCGGGGCCTAGCACAGATACGCAGTATTTT.

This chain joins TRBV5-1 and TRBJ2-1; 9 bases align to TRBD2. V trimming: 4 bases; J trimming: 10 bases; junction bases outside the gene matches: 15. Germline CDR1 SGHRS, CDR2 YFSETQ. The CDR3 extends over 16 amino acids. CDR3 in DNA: TGCGCCAGCAGCCCCATGCCCCATAGCGGGAGAAGGGAGCAGTTCTTC. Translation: CASSPMPHSGRREQFF.

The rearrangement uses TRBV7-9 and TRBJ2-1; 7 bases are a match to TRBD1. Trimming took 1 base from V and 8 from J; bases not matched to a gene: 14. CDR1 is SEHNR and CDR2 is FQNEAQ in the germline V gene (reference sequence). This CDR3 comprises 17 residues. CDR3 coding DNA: TGTGCCAGCAGCTTAGGACAGGGTGGGCTGGTGATCGATGAGCAGTTCTTC. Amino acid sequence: CASSLGQGGLVIDEQFF. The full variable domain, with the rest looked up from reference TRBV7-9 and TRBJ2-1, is DTGVSQNPRHKITKRGQNVTFRCDPISEHNRLYWYRQTLGQGPEFLTYFQNEAQLEKSRLLSDRFSAERPKGSFSTLEIQRTEQGDSAMYLCASSLGQGGLVIDEQFFGPGTRLTVL.

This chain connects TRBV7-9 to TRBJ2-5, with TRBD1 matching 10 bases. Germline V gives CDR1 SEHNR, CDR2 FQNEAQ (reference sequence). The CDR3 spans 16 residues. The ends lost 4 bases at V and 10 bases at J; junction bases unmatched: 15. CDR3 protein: CASSSTAGQGIYRQYF. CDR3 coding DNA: TGTGCCAGCAGCTCGACGGCGGGACAGGGGATTTATCGCCAGTACTTC.

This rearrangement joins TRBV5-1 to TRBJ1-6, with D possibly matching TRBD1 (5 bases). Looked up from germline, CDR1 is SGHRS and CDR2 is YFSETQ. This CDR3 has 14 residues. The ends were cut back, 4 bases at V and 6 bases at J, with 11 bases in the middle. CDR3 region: CASSRTTGNSPLHF. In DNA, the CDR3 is TGCGCCAGCAGCCGGACAACTGGTAATTCACCCCTCCACTTT.

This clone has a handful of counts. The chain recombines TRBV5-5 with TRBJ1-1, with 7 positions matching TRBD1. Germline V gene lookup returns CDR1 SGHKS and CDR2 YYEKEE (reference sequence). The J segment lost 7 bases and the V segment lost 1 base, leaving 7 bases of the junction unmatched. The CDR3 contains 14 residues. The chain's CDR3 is CASSLQQGIGEAFF. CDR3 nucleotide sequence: TGTGCCAGCAGCTTGCAACAGGGGATCGGTGAAGCTTTCTTT.

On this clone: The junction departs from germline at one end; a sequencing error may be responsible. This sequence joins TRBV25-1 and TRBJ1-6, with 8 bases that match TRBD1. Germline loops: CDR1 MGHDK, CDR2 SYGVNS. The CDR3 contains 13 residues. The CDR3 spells CASNEQGGSPLHF. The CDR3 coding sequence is TGTGCCAGCAATGAACAGGGGGGTTCACCCCTCCACTTT.

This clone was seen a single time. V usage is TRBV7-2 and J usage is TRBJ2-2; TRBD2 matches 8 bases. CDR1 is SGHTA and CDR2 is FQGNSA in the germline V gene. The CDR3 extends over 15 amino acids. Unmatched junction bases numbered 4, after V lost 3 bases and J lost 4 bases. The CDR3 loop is CASSFQAGGTGELFF. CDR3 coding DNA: TGTGCCAGCAGCTTTCAGGCGGGGGGCACCGGGGAGCTGTTTTTT.

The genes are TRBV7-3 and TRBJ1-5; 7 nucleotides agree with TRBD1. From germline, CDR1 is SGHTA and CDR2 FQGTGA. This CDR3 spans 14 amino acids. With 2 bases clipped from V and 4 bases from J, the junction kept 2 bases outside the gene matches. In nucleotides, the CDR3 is TGTGCCAGCAGCTTAGGGACAGAGAATCAGCCCCAGCATTTT. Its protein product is CASSLGTENQPQHF.

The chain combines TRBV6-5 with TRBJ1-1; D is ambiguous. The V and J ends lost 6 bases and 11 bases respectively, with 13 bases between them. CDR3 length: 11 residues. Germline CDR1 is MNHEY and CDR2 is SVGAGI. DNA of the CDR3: TGTGCCAGCAGGAGCGGCAGCGGGGCTTTCTTT. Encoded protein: CASRSGSGAFF.

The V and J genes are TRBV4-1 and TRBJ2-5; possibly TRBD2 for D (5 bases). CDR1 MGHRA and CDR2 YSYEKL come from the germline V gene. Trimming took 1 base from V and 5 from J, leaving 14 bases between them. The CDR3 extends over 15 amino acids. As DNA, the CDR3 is TGCGCCAGCAGCCAAGTTGGGCTAGCCGGGGAGACCCAGTACTTC. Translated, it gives CASSQVGLAGETQYF.

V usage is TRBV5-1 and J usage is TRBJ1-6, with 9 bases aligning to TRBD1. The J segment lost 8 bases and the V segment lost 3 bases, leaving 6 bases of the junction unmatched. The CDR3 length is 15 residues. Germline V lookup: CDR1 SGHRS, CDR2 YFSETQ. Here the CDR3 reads CASSWGDRVDSPLHF. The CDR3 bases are TGCGCCAGCAGCTGGGGGGACAGGGTTGATTCACCCCTCCACTTT.

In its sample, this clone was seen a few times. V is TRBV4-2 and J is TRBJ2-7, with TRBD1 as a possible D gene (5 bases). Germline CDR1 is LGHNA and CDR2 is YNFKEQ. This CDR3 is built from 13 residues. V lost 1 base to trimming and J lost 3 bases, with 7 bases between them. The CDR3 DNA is TGTGCCAGCAGCCAAGGACAGATCTACGAGCAGTACTTC. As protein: CASSQGQIYEQYF.

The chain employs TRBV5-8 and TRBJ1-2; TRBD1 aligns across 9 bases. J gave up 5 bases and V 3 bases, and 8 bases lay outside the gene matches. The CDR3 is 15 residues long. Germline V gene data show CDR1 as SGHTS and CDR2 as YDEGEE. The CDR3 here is CASSSGTGLRYGYTF. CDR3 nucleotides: TGTGCCAGCAGCTCCGGGACAGGGTTGAGGTATGGCTACACCTTC. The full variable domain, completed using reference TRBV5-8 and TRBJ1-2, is EAGVTQSPTHLIKTRGQQATLRCSPISGHTSVYWYQQALGLGLQFLLWYDEGEERNRGNFPPRFSGRQFPNYSSELNVNALELEDSALYLCASSSGTGLRYGYTFGSGTRLTVV.

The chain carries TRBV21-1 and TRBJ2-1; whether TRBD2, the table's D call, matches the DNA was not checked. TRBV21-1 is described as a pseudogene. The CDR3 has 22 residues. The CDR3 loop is CASSKAGGTSGGPWASYNEQFF. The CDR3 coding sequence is TGTGCCAGCAGCAAGGCCGGGGGGACTAGCGGGGGCCCCTGGGCATCCTACAATGAGCAGTTCTTC.

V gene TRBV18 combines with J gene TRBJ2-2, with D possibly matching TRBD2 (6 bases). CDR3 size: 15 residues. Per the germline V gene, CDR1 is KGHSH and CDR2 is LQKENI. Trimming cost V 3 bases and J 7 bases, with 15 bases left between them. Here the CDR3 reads CASSPNRESVGELFF. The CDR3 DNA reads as TGTGCCAGCTCACCGAACCGGGAGTCGGTCGGGGAGCTGTTTTTT.

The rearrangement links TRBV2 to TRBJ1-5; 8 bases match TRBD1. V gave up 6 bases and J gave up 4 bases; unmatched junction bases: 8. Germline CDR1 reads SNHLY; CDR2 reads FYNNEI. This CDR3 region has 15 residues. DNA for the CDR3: TGTGCCAGCAGGACAGACAGGGGCCTGAATCAGCCCCAGCATTTT. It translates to CASRTDRGLNQPQHF.

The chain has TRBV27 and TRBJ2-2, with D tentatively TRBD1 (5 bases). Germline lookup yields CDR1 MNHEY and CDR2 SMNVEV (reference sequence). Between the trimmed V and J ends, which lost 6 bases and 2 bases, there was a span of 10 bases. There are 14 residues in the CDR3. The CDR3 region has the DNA TGTGCCAGCAGACGACAGATTAACACCGGGGAGCTGTTTTTT. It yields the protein CASRRQINTGELFF.

DNA of the CDR3: TGCAGCGTTGAGGGGGGTGGAGAGACCCAGTACTTC. Translated, it gives CSVEGGGETQYF. The V call is TRBV29-1, the J call TRBJ2-5; maybe TRBD2 (6 bases). The CDR3 covers 12 residues. CDR1 and CDR2 (germline): SQVTM, ANQGSEA. V lost 3 bases and J lost 4, with 9 bases in between.

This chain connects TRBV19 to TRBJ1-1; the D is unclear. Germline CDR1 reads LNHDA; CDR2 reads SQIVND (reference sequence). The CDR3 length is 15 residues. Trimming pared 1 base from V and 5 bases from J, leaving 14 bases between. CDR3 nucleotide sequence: TGTGCCAGTAGTATAGGAACAGTGAGATCTACTGAAGCTTTCTTT. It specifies CASSIGTVRSTEAFF.

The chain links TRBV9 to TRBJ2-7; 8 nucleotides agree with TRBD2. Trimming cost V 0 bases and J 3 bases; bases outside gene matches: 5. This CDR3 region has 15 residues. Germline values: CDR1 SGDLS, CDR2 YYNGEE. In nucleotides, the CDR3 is TGTGCCAGCAGCGTAGGAGCGGGAGTAAACTACGAGCAGTACTTC. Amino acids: CASSVGAGVNYEQYF.

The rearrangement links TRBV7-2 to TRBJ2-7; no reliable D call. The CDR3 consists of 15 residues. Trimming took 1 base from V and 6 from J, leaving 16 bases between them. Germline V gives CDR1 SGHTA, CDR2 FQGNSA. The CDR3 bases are TGTGCCAGCAGCTTAGTCCCCGGGTTTACGAGCGAGCAGTACTTC. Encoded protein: CASSLVPGFTSEQYF. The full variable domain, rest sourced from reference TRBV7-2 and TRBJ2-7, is GAGVSQSPSNKVTEKGKDVELRCDPISGHTALYWYRQSLGQGLEFLIYFQGNSAPDKSGLPSDRFSAERTGGSVSTLTIQRTQQEDSAVYLCASSLVPGFTSEQYFGPGTRLTVT.

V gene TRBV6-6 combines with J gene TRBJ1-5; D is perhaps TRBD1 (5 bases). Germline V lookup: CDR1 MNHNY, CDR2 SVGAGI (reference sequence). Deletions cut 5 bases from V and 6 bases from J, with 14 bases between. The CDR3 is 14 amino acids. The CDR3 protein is CASSDQGQGQPQHF. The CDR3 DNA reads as TGTGCCAGCAGTGATCAAGGGCAGGGTCAGCCCCAGCATTTT.

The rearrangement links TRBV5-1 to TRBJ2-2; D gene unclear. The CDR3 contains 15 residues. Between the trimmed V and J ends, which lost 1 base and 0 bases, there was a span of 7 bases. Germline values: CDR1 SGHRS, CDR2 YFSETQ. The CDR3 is CASSLQQTNTGELFF. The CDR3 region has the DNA TGCGCCAGCAGCTTGCAACAGACGAACACCGGGGAGCTGTTTTTT.

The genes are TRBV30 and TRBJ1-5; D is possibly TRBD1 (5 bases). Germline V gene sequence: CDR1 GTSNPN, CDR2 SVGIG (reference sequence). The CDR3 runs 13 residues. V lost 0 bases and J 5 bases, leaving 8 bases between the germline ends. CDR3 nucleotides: TGTGCCTGGAGTGTTGGGGGGGATCAGCCCCAGCATTTT. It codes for CAWSVGGDQPQHF. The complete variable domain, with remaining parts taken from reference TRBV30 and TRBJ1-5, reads SQTIHQWPATLVQPVGSPLSLECTVEGTSNPNLYWYRQAAGRGLQLLFYSVGIGQISSEVPQNLSASRPQDRQFILSSKKLLLSDSGFYLCAWSVGGDQPQHFGDGTRLSIL.

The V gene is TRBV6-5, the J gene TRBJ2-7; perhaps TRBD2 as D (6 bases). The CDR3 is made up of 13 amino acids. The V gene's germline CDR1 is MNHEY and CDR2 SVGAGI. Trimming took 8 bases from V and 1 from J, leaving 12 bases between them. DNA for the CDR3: TGTGCCAGCGGGGACTCTCTGTCCTACGAGCAGTACTTC. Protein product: CASGDSLSYEQYF.

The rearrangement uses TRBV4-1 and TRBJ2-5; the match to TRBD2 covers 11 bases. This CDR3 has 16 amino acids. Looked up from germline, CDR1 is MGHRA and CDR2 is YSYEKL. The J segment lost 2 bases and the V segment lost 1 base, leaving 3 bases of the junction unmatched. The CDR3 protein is CASSQASGGSQETQYF. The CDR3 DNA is TGCGCCAGCAGCCAAGCTAGCGGGGGGTCGCAAGAGACCCAGTACTTC.

The CDR3 spells CASSIGTSGGYEQYF. For the CDR3, the DNA is TGTGCCAGCAGCATAGGGACTAGCGGGGGCTACGAGCAGTACTTC. The V and J genes are TRBV7-9 and TRBJ2-7; 14 bases align to TRBD2. Per germline, CDR1 SEHNR and CDR2 FQNEAQ (reference sequence). The CDR3 covers 15 residues. V lost 5 bases, J lost 3 bases, and 3 bases stayed unmatched. Combining the CDR3 with reference TRBV7-9 and TRBJ2-7 gives the whole variable domain DTGVSQNPRHKITKRGQNVTFRCDPISEHNRLYWYRQTLGQGPEFLTYFQNEAQLEKSRLLSDRFSAERPKGSFSTLEIQRTEQGDSAMYLCASSIGTSGGYEQYFGPGTRLTVT.